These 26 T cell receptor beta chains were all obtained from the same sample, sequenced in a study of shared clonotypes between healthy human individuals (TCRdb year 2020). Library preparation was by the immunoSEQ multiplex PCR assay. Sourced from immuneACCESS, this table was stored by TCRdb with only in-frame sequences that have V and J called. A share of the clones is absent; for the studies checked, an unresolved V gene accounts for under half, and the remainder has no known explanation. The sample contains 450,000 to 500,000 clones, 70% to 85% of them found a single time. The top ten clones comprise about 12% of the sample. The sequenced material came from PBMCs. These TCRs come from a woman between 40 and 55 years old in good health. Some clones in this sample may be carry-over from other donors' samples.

The CDR3 sequence: CASSLGQGPSEQFF. The DNA of the CDR3 is TGCGCCAGCAGCTTGGGACAGGGTCCTAGTGAGCAGTTCTTC. The chain combines TRBV5-1 with TRBJ2-1; 7 bases line up with TRBD1. Germline V CDR1 and CDR2: SGHRS, YFSETQ. V gave up 0 bases and J gave up 9 bases; unmatched junction bases: 6. The CDR3 runs to 14 residues. The complete variable domain, with remaining parts taken from reference TRBV5-1 and TRBJ2-1, reads KAGVTQTPRYLIKTRGQQVTLSCSPISGHRSVSWYQQTPGQGLQFLFEYFSETQRNKGNFPGRFSGRQFSNSRSEMNVSTLELGDSALYLCASSLGQGPSEQFFGPGTRLTVL.

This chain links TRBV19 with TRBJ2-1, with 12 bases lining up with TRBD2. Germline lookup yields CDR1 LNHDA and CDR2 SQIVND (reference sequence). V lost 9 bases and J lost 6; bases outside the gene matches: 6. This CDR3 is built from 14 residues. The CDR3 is CASKGLAGVNEQFF. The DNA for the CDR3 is TGTGCCAGCAAGGGACTAGCGGGCGTCAATGAGCAGTTCTTC.

DNA for the CDR3: TGTGCCAGCAGCTTAGGGGCTCCAGGGGACCCGCGCAATCAGCCCCAGCATTTT. Translation: CASSLGAPGDPRNQPQHF. This sequence joins TRBV7-8 and TRBJ1-5, with D maybe TRBD1 (6 bases). CDR1 SGHVS and CDR2 FQNEAQ come from the germline V gene. The V and J ends lost 1 base and 2 bases respectively, with 18 bases between them. The CDR3 is made up of 18 amino acids.

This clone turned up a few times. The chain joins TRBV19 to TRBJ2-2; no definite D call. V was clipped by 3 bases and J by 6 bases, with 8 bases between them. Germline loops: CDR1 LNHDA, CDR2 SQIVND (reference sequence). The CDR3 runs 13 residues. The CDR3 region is CASSILGSGELFF. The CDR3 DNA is TGTGCCAGTAGTATCTTGGGGTCCGGGGAGCTGTTTTTT.

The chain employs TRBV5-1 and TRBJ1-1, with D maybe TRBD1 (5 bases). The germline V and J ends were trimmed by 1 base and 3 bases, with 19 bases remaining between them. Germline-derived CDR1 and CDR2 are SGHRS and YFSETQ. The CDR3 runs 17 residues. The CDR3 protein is CASSLMGGRRSDTEAFF. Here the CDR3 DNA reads TGCGCCAGCAGCTTGATGGGGGGGAGGAGGTCGGACACTGAAGCTTTCTTT.

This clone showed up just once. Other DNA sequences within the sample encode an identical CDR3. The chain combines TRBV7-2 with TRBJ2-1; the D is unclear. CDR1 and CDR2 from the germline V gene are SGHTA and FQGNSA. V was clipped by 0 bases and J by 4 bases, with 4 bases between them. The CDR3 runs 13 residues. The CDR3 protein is CASSLALYNEQFF. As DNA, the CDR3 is TGTGCCAGCAGCTTAGCCCTATACAATGAGCAGTTCTTC.

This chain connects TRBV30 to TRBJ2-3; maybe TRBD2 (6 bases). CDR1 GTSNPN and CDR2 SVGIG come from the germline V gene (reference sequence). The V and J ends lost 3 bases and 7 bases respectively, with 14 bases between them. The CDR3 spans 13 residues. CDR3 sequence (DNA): TGTGCCTGGAGGAGCGGGTTCGGAAATACGCAGTATTTT. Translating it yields CAWRSGFGNTQYF.

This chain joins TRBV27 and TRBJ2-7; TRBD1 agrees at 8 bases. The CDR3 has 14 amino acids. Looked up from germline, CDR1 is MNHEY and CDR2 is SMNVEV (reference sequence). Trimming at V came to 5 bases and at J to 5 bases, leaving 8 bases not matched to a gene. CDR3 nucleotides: TGTGCCAGCAGTCGGACAGGGAATAGCGACGAGCAGTACTTC. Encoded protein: CASSRTGNSDEQYF.

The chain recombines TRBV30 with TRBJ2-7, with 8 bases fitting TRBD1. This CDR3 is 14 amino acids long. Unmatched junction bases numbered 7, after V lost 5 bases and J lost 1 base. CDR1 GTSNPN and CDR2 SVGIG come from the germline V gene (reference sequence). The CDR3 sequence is CAWDRTGWSYEQYF. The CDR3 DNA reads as TGTGCCTGGGATAGGACAGGGTGGTCCTACGAGCAGTACTTC. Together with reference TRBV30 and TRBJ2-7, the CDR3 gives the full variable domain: SQTIHQWPATLVQPVGSPLSLECTVEGTSNPNLYWYRQAAGRGLQLLFYSVGIGQISSEVPQNLSASRPQDRQFILSSKKLLLSDSGFYLCAWDRTGWSYEQYFGPGTRLTVT.

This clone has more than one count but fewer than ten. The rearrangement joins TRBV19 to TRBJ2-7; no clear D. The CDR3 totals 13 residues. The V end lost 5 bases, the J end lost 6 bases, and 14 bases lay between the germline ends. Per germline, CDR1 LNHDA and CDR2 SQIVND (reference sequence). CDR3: CASSVYGEGEQYF. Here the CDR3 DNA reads TGTGCCAGTAGTGTGTACGGAGAAGGCGAGCAGTACTTC.

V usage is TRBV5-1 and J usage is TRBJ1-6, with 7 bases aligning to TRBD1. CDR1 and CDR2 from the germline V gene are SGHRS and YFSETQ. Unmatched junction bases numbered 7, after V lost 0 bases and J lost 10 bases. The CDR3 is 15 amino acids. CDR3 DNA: TGCGCCAGCAGCTTGGAGGGGGCCTCGGGATCACCCCTCCACTTT. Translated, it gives CASSLEGASGSPLHF.

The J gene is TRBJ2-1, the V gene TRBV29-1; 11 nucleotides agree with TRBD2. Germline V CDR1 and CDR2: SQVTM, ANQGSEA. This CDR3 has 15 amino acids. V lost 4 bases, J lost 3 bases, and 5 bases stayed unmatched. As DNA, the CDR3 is TGCAGCGTTGTACTAGCGGGAGATTTCTACAATGAGCAGTTCTTC. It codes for CSVVLAGDFYNEQFF.

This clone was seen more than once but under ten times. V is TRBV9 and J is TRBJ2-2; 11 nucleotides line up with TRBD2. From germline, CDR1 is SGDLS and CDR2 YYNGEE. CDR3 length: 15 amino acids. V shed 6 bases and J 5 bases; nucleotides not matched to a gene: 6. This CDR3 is CASTPGTSGTGELFF. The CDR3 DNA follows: TGTGCCAGCACCCCGGGGACTAGCGGTACCGGGGAGCTGTTTTTT.

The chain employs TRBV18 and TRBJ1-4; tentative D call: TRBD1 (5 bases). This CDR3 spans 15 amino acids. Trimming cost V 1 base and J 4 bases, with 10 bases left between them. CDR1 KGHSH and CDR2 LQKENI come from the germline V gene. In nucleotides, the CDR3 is TGTGCCAGCTCACCACGCGACAGCCATAATGAAAAACTGTTTTTT. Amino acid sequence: CASSPRDSHNEKLFF.

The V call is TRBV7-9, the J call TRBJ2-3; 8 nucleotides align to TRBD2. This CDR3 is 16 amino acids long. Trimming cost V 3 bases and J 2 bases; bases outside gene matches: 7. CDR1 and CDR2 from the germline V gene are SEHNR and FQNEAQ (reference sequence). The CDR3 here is CASSLVSGAHTDTQYF. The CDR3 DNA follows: TGTGCCAGCAGCTTGGTTAGCGGGGCCCACACAGATACGCAGTATTTT.

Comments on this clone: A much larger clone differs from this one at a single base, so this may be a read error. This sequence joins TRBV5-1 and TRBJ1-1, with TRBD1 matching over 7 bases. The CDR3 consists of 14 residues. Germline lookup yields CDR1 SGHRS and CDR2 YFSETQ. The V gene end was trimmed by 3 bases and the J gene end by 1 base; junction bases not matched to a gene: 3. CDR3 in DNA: TGCGCCAGCAGCTCACAGGGGCGGAACACTGAAGCTTTCTTT. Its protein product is CASSSQGRNTEAFF.

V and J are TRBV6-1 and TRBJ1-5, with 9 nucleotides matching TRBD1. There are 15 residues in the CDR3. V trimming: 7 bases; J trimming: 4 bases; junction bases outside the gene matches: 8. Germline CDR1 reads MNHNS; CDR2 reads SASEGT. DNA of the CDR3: TGTGCCAGCACTACAGGGGGCGGTTGGAATCAGCCCCAGCATTTT. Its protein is CASTTGGGWNQPQHF.

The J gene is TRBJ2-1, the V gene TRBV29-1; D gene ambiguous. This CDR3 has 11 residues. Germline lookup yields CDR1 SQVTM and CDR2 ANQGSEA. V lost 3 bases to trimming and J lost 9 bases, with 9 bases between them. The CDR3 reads CSVDARLEQFF. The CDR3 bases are TGCAGCGTTGACGCCAGACTTGAGCAGTTCTTC.

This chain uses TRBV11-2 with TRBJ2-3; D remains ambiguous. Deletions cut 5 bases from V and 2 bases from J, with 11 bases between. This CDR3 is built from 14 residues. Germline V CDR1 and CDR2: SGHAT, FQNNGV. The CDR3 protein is CASSPRPATDTQYF. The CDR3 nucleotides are TGTGCCAGCAGCCCCCGCCCAGCCACAGATACGCAGTATTTT. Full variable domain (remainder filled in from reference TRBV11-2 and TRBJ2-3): EAGVAQSPRYKIIEKRQSVAFWCNPISGHATLYWYQQILGQGPKLLIQFQNNGVVDDSQLPKDRFSAERLKGVDSTLKIQPAKLEDSAVYLCASSPRPATDTQYFGPGTRLTVL.

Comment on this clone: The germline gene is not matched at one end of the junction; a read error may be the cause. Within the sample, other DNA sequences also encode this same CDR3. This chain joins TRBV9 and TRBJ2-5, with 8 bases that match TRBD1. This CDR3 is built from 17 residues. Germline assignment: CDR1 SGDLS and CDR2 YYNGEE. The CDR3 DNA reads TGCGCCAGCAGCGTAGGGGCAGGGGGCAACTTTTATGAGACCCAGTACTTC. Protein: CASSVGAGGNFYETQYF.

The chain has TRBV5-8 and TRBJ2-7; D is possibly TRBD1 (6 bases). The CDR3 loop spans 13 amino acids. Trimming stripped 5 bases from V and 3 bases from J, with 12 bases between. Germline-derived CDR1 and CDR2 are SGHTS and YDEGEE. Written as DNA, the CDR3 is TGTGCCAGCAGTTTGACAGGACTCTACGAGCAGTACTTC. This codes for CASSLTGLYEQYF.

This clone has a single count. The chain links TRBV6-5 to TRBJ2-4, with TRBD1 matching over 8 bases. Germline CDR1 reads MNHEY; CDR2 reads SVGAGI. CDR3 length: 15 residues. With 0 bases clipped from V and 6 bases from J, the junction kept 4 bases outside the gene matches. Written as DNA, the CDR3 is TGTGCCAGCAGTTACTCTGACGGACAGGGAAACATTCAGTACTTC. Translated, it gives CASSYSDGQGNIQYF.

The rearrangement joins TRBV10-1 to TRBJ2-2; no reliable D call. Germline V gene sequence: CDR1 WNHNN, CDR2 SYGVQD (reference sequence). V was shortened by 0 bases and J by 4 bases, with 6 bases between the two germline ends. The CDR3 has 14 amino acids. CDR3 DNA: TGCGCCAGCAGTGAGTCTTGGGGCACCGGGGAGCTGTTTTTT. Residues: CASSESWGTGELFF.

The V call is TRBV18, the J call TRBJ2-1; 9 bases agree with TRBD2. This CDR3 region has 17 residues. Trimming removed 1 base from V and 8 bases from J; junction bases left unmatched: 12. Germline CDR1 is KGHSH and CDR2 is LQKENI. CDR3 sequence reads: CASSPRTQTSGLDEQFF. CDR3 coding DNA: TGTGCCAGCTCACCACGGACCCAAACTAGCGGGTTGGATGAGCAGTTCTTC.

The CDR3 region has the DNA TGTGCCAGCTCAATGGATGCGGGCACAGATACGCAGTATTTT. This translates into CASSMDAGTDTQYF. The chain combines TRBV7-9 with TRBJ2-3, with D unclear. The CDR3 spans 14 residues. The V gene's germline CDR1 is SEHNR and CDR2 FQNEAQ (reference sequence). Trimming removed 8 bases at V and 1 base at J, with 13 bases between.

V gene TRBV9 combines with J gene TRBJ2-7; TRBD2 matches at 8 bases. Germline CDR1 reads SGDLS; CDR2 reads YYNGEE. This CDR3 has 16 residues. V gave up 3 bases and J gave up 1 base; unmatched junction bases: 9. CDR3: CASSAGGTSGSYEQYF. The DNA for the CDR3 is TGTGCCAGCAGCGCCGGAGGGACTAGTGGGTCCTACGAGCAGTACTTC.